The 30 T cell receptor beta chains presented below share a single source sample, sequenced in a study of OX40 agonist ivuxolimab in advanced cancers. The library was built by means of the immunoSEQ multiplex PCR assay. TCRdb obtained this table from immuneACCESS and retained in-frame rearrangements with V and J assigned. These tables miss some clones; where compared with another copy, unresolved V genes account for less than half of the shortfall, and the remainder is unexplained. The sample data list about 68,000 clones, and 65% to 90% of these were observed just once. The top ten hold 1.6% of the sample. Sequences were derived from CD4+ or CD8+ T cells sorted from blood, sampled in a trial of the OX40 agonist ivuxolimab. These receptor sequences come from an adult with an advanced solid tumor such as melanoma, head and neck, liver or kidney cancer.

The chain employs TRBV7-2 and TRBJ1-3; 9 bases align to TRBD1. Germline trimming cut 2 bases from V and 9 bases from J; bases unmatched to any gene: 11. The CDR3 has 16 amino acids. The germline gives CDR1 SGHTA, CDR2 FQGNSA. Here the CDR3 DNA reads TGTGCCAGCAGCTTACCGTCGGGCACAGGGGGCAGCACCATATATTTT. This encodes CASSLPSGTGGSTIYF.

This chain connects TRBV28 to TRBJ2-3, with 7 nucleotides matching TRBD2. The CDR3 consists of 14 residues. V dropped 6 bases and J dropped 0; count of bases not matched to a gene: 3. Germline-derived CDR1 and CDR2 are MDHEN and SYDVKM. The CDR3 nucleotides read TGTGCCAGCAGGCGTAGCGGGAGCACAGATACGCAGTATTTT. This translates into CASRRSGSTDTQYF.

The genes are TRBV5-8 and TRBJ1-1; D is uncertain. Trimming removed 6 bases from V and 0 bases from J, with 12 bases in between. CDR3 size: 14 residues. In germline, CDR1 is SGHTS, CDR2 YDEGEE. The CDR3, as DNA: TGTGCCAGCACCAACGGTTTAATGAACACTGAAGCTTTCTTT. Translated: CASTNGLMNTEAFF.

The table lists this clone with a count of one. The V call is TRBV2, the J call TRBJ2-5; D call uncertain. The CDR3 spans 11 residues. CDR1 SNHLY and CDR2 FYNNEI come from the germline V gene. V lost 6 bases to trimming and J lost 5 bases, with 7 bases between them. The CDR3 loop reads CASRDFETQYF. Here the CDR3 DNA reads TGTGCCAGCAGGGATTTTGAGACCCAGTACTTC.

The gene calls are TRBV19 and TRBJ2-1, with 8 bases identical to TRBD2. The CDR3 is 19 amino acids. V lost 9 bases to trimming and J lost 0 bases; unmatched junction nucleotides: 19. Germline V gene sequence: CDR1 LNHDA, CDR2 SQIVND (reference sequence). CDR3 loop: CASLLTTKTSVSSYNEQFF. In DNA, the CDR3 is TGTGCCAGCCTCTTGACAACTAAGACTAGCGTCTCCTCCTACAATGAGCAGTTCTTC.

This clone has a single count. The chain uses TRBV28 and TRBJ1-3; D is perhaps TRBD1 (6 bases). The V end lost 5 bases, the J end lost 0 bases, and 14 bases lay between the germline ends. The germline V gene has CDR1 MDHEN and CDR2 SYDVKM. The CDR3 totals 16 residues. The CDR3 DNA follows: TGTGCCAGCAGTCGAGCCGGACAGATCTCTGGAAACACCATATATTTT. Encoded protein: CASSRAGQISGNTIYF. Complete variable domain (other parts from reference TRBV28 and TRBJ1-3): DVKVTQSSRYLVKRTGEKVFLECVQDMDHENMFWYRQDPGLGLRLIYFSYDVKMKEKGDIPEGYSVSREKKERFSLILESASTNQTSMYLCASSRAGQISGNTIYFGEGSWLTVV.

This chain links TRBV10-1 with TRBJ2-7; 7 bases align to TRBD1. The V segment lost 4 bases and the J segment 0 bases; nucleotides outside the gene matches: 6. CDR1 and CDR2 from the germline V gene are WNHNN and SYGVQD (reference sequence). The CDR3 is made up of 15 amino acids. CDR3 amino acids: CASSGYRGGSYEQYF. As DNA, the CDR3 is TGCGCCAGCAGTGGATACAGGGGCGGCTCCTACGAGCAGTACTTC.

V usage is TRBV19 and J usage is TRBJ2-5; a possible D gene is TRBD1 (5 bases). Germline V gene sequence: CDR1 LNHDA, CDR2 SQIVND (reference sequence). Trimming pared 9 bases from V and 4 bases from J, leaving 24 bases between. This CDR3 is 16 amino acids long. CDR3 protein: CASSVRALTFTETQYF. The DNA for the CDR3 is TGTGCCAGCTCAGTCAGGGCACTCACCTTTACAGAGACCCAGTACTTC.

Turning to this clone: Relative to the germline gene, one junction end is altered; a read error may explain this. The chain employs TRBV7-7 and TRBJ2-5; 7 bases align to TRBD1. Germline V CDR1 and CDR2: SSHAT, FNYEAQ (reference sequence). The CDR3 is made up of 15 amino acids. CDR3 sequence: CASSLYRGEGETQYF. The CDR3 region has the DNA TGTGCTAGCAGCTTATACAGGGGAGAGGGGGAGACCCAGTACTTC.

The rearrangement joins TRBV18 to TRBJ1-1; D uncertain. Germline loops: CDR1 KGHSH, CDR2 LQKENI. The V gene lost 3 bases and the J gene lost 6 bases, with 11 bases spanning the gap. CDR3 length: 13 residues. CDR3 residues: CASSPLATAEAFF. In DNA form, the CDR3 reads TGTGCCAGCTCACCCCTGGCGACCGCTGAAGCTTTCTTT.

V is TRBV7-2 and J is TRBJ1-3; D uncertain. Between the trimmed V and J ends, which lost 5 bases and 3 bases, there was a span of 17 bases. CDR3 length: 16 amino acids. Germline loops: CDR1 SGHTA, CDR2 FQGNSA. In nucleotides, the CDR3 is TGTGCCAGCAGCCAGACGGAGGGTGTTTTTGGAAACACCATATATTTT. As protein: CASSQTEGVFGNTIYF.

The table lists this clone with a few counts. The gene calls are TRBV6-5 and TRBJ2-7; possibly TRBD1 for D (5 bases). V was trimmed by 7 bases and J by 6 bases, leaving 16 bases between them. This CDR3 is 13 amino acids long. Germline CDR1 MNHEY, CDR2 SVGAGI. CDR3 in DNA: TGTGCCAGCAAGGGGCAGGGTACTGGCGAGCAGTACTTC. It codes for CASKGQGTGEQYF.

The genes are TRBV10-3 and TRBJ1-3; D unclear. The germline V and J ends were trimmed by 3 bases and 0 bases, with 6 bases remaining between them. Germline lookup yields CDR1 ENHRY and CDR2 SYGVKD. This CDR3 contains 14 residues. CDR3 bases: TGTGCCATCAGTGAACAAACCTCTGGAAACACCATATATTTT. Amino acid sequence: CAISEQTSGNTIYF.

V is TRBV5-1 and J is TRBJ2-7; 9 nucleotides match TRBD2. The length of the CDR3 is 16 residues. J lost 0 bases, V lost 2 bases, and 6 bases had no gene match. Germline assignment: CDR1 SGHRS and CDR2 YFSETQ. The CDR3 DNA sequence: TGCGCCAGCAGCTTACAACTAGCGGGCGTCTCCTACGAGCAGTACTTC. Translation gives CASSLQLAGVSYEQYF.

This sequence joins TRBV5-4 and TRBJ1-5, with 7 bases matching TRBD1. Germline CDR1 is SGHNT and CDR2 is YYREEE (reference sequence). The CDR3 consists of 14 residues. The V segment lost 3 bases and the J segment 6 bases; nucleotides outside the gene matches: 6. The CDR3 DNA reads as TGTGCCAGCAGCTCACAGGGGAGGAGTCAGCCCCAGCATTTT. The encoded protein is CASSSQGRSQPQHF.

The chain employs TRBV7-8 and TRBJ2-3, with D perhaps TRBD1 (5 bases). Trimming cost V 1 base and J 3 bases, with 11 bases left between them. Germline-derived CDR1 and CDR2 are SGHVS and FQNEAQ. The CDR3 is made up of 15 amino acids. The CDR3 sequence is CASSLGGRETDTQYF. The CDR3 coding sequence is TGTGCCAGCAGCTTAGGTGGCAGGGAAACAGATACGCAGTATTTT.

V usage is TRBV4-1 and J usage is TRBJ2-1, with 9 bases aligning to TRBD2. V trimming: 8 bases; J trimming: 5 bases; junction bases outside the gene matches: 10. CDR3 length: 15 residues. Germline values: CDR1 MGHRA, CDR2 YSYEKL. CDR3 amino acids: CASSLRTSENNEQFF. The CDR3 DNA sequence: TGCGCCAGCTCCTTGAGGACTAGCGAGAACAATGAGCAGTTCTTC.

This clone has just a few counts. V and J are TRBV5-1 and TRBJ2-7; 8 bases align to TRBD1. Losses at the gene ends were 2 bases for V and 6 bases for J; bases not matched to a gene: 4. CDR1 SGHRS and CDR2 YFSETQ come from the germline V gene. The length of the CDR3 is 13 residues. The CDR3 spells CASSLSGTGEQYF. The CDR3, as DNA: TGCGCCAGCAGCTTATCCGGGACAGGCGAGCAGTACTTC.

The CDR3 DNA is TGCGCCAGCAGACCAGCGGCCGAGAGAGATACGCAGTATTTT. Protein sequence: CASRPAAERDTQYF. The chain employs TRBV10-2 and TRBJ2-3, with D possibly being TRBD2 (5 bases). The CDR3 is 14 residues long. With 6 bases removed from V and 5 bases from J, the gap between germline ends came to 15 bases. In germline, CDR1 is WSHSY, CDR2 SAAADI.

This chain uses TRBV28 with TRBJ2-7; D not resolved. Trimming stripped 6 bases from V and 0 bases from J, with 6 bases between. Per germline, CDR1 MDHEN and CDR2 SYDVKM. CDR3 size: 12 residues. This chain's CDR3 is CASRVPSYEQYF. The DNA for the CDR3 is TGTGCCAGCAGGGTACCCTCCTACGAGCAGTACTTC.

This clone was found many times. The genes are TRBV6-1 and TRBJ2-5, with 7 bases matching TRBD1. With V trimmed by 7 bases and J by 3 bases, 8 bases remained unmatched. The germline V gene encodes CDR1 MNHNS and CDR2 SASEGT. CDR3 size: 14 residues. CDR3 in DNA: TGTGCCAGCACCCGGGGACAGCCAGAAGAGACCCAGTACTTC. Translating gives CASTRGQPEETQYF.

J is TRBJ2-1 and V is TRBV7-2; 9 nucleotides align to TRBD2. V was clipped by 1 base and J by 7 bases; unmatched bases: 2. Germline CDR1 reads SGHTA; CDR2 reads FQGNSA. This CDR3 comprises 14 residues. The CDR3 nucleotides read TGTGCCAGCAGCTTAGTAGCGGGAGTTAATGAGCAGTTCTTC. Amino acid sequence: CASSLVAGVNEQFF.

This chain links TRBV2 with TRBJ1-2; 7 nucleotides agree with TRBD1. The germline gives CDR1 SNHLY, CDR2 FYNNEI. After removal of 6 bases from V and 5 bases from J, the junction contained 9 bases not matched to a gene. CDR3 length: 14 amino acids. The CDR3 protein is CASRGDSAIYGYTF. CDR3 DNA sequence: TGTGCCAGCAGGGGGGACAGTGCAATTTATGGCTACACCTTC.

The CDR3 DNA sequence: TGTGCCATCAGTGCGGGGGGGCTGGACACCGGGGAGCTGTTTTTT. Protein product: CAISAGGLDTGELFF. V and J are TRBV10-3 and TRBJ2-2; TRBD2 matches 8 bases. Germline CDR1 and CDR2: ENHRY and SYGVKD. Trimming took 4 bases from V and 3 from J; bases not matched to a gene: 4. This CDR3 comprises 15 residues.

The chain couples TRBV5-4 to TRBJ2-7; tentative D call: TRBD1 (6 bases). Germline V gene data show CDR1 as SGHNT and CDR2 as YYREEE (reference sequence). This CDR3 has 13 residues. With 3 bases removed from V and 6 bases from J, the gap between germline ends came to 13 bases. The CDR3 region has the DNA TGTGCCAGCAGCTACGGGACAAACGGCGAGCAGTACTTC. Residues: CASSYGTNGEQYF.

The chain has TRBV11-2 and TRBJ2-3; D unresolved. This CDR3 region has 14 residues. CDR1 and CDR2 from the germline V gene are SGHAT and FQNNGV. Trimming left V 0 bases short and J 2 bases short, with 6 bases between. For the CDR3, the DNA is TGTGCCAGCAGCTTAGACAGGACCACAGATACGCAGTATTTT. Its protein is CASSLDRTTDTQYF.

The CDR3 sequence is CATSRERYTGDYEQYF. The CDR3 bases are TGTGCCACCAGCAGAGAAAGGTATACAGGCGACTACGAGCAGTACTTC. V usage is TRBV15 and J usage is TRBJ2-5; D may be TRBD1 (5 bases). The DNA matches TRBJ2-7 better at its end, which makes the J call doubtful. Germline CDR1 is LNHNV and CDR2 is YYDKDF (reference sequence). There are 16 residues in the CDR3.

This clone has a handful of counts. This chain connects TRBV5-5 to TRBJ2-5; 7 bases align to TRBD1. Germline V CDR1 and CDR2: SGHKS, YYEKEE (reference sequence). V lost 4 bases, J lost 5 bases, and 2 bases stayed unmatched. This CDR3 region has 12 residues. The CDR3 nucleotides are TGTGCCAGCAGCCTCAGGGGGGAGACCCAGTACTTC. It encodes CASSLRGETQYF.

The chain employs TRBV9 and TRBJ1-2; D unclear. The V gene's germline CDR1 is SGDLS and CDR2 YYNGEE. V was shortened by 1 base and J by 8 bases, with 12 bases between the two germline ends. The CDR3 runs to 13 residues. In DNA, the CDR3 is TGTGCCAGCAGCGTAAAGGAGGGCTCAGGCTACACCTTC. Residues: CASSVKEGSGYTF.

This rearrangement joins TRBV7-2 to TRBJ2-7, with D unclear. Germline V CDR1 and CDR2: SGHTA, FQGNSA. The CDR3 is 13 residues long. V lost 0 bases and J lost 5, with 8 bases in between. CDR3 in amino acids: CASSLASEDEQYF. As DNA, the CDR3 is TGTGCCAGCAGCTTAGCATCCGAGGACGAGCAGTACTTC. Full variable domain (rest looked up from reference TRBV7-2 and TRBJ2-7): GAGVSQSPSNKVTEKGKDVELRCDPISGHTALYWYRQSLGQGLEFLIYFQGNSAPDKSGLPSDRFSAERTGGSVSTLTIQRTQQEDSAVYLCASSLASEDEQYFGPGTRLTVT.